The 27 T cell receptor beta chains listed next were all sequenced from one sample in a study of blood T cells in healthy people across ages. A second PCR of about 6 to 12 cycles used a sample-barcoded 5' primer and a J-beta primer mix. TCRdb re-called the 5' RACE reads with MiXCR, one entry per CDR3 protein. Of roughly 2 million distinct CDR3 sequences listed, about 49% are singletons. The sample consisted of blood. These receptors originate from a woman between 35 and 50 years old in good health.

The chain uses TRBV5-1 and TRBJ1-5; 7 nucleotides agree with TRBD1. With 4 bases clipped from V and 4 bases from J, the junction kept 8 bases outside the gene matches. CDR1 is SGHRS, CDR2 YFSETQ, per germline. This CDR3 has 15 amino acids. For the CDR3, the DNA is TGCGCCAGCAGCACCACAGGGGCCGGGAATCAGCCCCAGCATTTT. It specifies CASSTTGAGNQPQHF.

This clonotype appeared a few times. This chain uses TRBV29-1 with TRBJ2-1; D gene unclear. V was clipped by 4 bases and J by 3 bases, with 10 bases between them. The CDR3 contains 13 residues. Germline lookup yields CDR1 SQVTM and CDR2 ANQGSEA. The chain's CDR3 is CSVGQLIYNEQFF. CDR3 sequence (DNA): TGCAGCGTTGGACAATTAATCTACAATGAGCAGTTCTTC.

Only a few counts were recorded for this clonotype. The chain links TRBV7-2 to TRBJ1-5, with TRBD1 identical over 7 bases. From germline, CDR1 is SGHTA and CDR2 FQGNSA. Trimming cost V 5 bases and J 6 bases; bases outside gene matches: 7. The CDR3 extends over 14 amino acids. The CDR3 spells CASSQRQGGQPQHF. The CDR3 DNA is TGTGCCAGCAGCCAGAGACAGGGTGGTCAGCCCCAGCATTTT.

This clonotype has more than one count but fewer than ten. The chain has TRBV5-1 and TRBJ2-2; maybe TRBD1 (5 bases). The CDR3 covers 17 residues. Germline V lookup: CDR1 SGHRS, CDR2 YFSETQ. The V end was cut by 2 bases, the J end by 7 bases, with 21 bases between. The DNA for the CDR3 is TGCGCCAGCAGCTTAACTGCAGGGCTGAGTTACAACGGGGAGCTGTTTTTT. Its translation is CASSLTAGLSYNGELFF.

This clonotype was picked up a small number of times. The genes are TRBV7-2 and TRBJ2-3; D not certain. Trimming removed 2 bases from V and 2 bases from J, with 8 bases in between. The CDR3 length is 14 residues. Germline V gene data show CDR1 as SGHTA and CDR2 as FQGNSA. DNA for the CDR3: TGTGCCAGCAGCTTACAGATGAACACAGATACGCAGTATTTT. This encodes CASSLQMNTDTQYF.

The gene calls are TRBV15 and TRBJ1-6; the match to TRBD1 covers 9 bases. Trimming cost V 7 bases and J 7 bases; bases outside gene matches: 2. The CDR3 runs to 13 residues. CDR1 is LNHNV and CDR2 is YYDKDF in the germline V gene (reference sequence). This CDR3 is CATTGQGNSPLHF. Written as DNA, the CDR3 is TGTGCCACCACCGGACAGGGGAATTCACCCCTCCACTTT.

There are a few counts of this clonotype. The chain is built from TRBV9 and TRBJ2-7; D remains unclear. This CDR3 region has 15 residues. V lost 2 bases to trimming and J lost 0 bases, with 12 bases between them. CDR1 is SGDLS and CDR2 is YYNGEE in the germline V gene. Here the CDR3 reads CASSVGRISSYEQYF. CDR3 nucleotides: TGTGCCAGCAGCGTTGGGCGGATAAGCTCCTACGAGCAGTACTTC.

This clonotype showed up just a few times. This sequence joins TRBV14 and TRBJ2-7, with 10 bases that match TRBD1. The V gene's germline CDR1 is SGHDN and CDR2 FVKESK. V was clipped by 0 bases and J by 1 base; unmatched bases: 9. This CDR3 is built from 18 residues. CDR3 in amino acids: CASSQEWDRGPSSYEQYF. Here the CDR3 DNA reads TGTGCCAGCAGCCAAGAATGGGACAGGGGACCCTCTTCCTACGAGCAGTACTTC.

This clonotype was detected a few times. V and J are TRBV12-3 or TRBV12-4 and TRBJ2-1, with TRBD2 matching 14 bases. This CDR3 is 14 amino acids long. The J segment lost 5 bases and the V segment lost 6 bases, leaving 0 bases of the junction unmatched. The CDR3 coding sequence is TGTGCCAGCAGGGGACTAGCGGGGGACAATGAGCAGTTCTTC. Its protein product is CASRGLAGDNEQFF.

The V and J genes are TRBV7-2 and TRBJ1-1; 7 bases are shared with TRBD1. The germline V gene encodes CDR1 SGHTA and CDR2 FQGNSA. V was pared by 0 bases and J by 6 bases, with 7 bases of the junction left unmatched. The length of the CDR3 is 15 residues. The CDR3 sequence: CASSLAPRGISEAFF. In DNA form, the CDR3 reads TGTGCCAGCAGCTTAGCCCCCAGGGGGATCTCTGAAGCTTTCTTT.

The V call is TRBV6-1, the J call TRBJ1-5; D is unclear. Germline CDR1 is MNHNS and CDR2 is SASEGT. This CDR3 is built from 18 residues. The V and J ends lost 4 bases and 6 bases respectively, with 25 bases between them. The CDR3: CASSGGFQTVIRTQPQHF. The CDR3 DNA reads TGTGCCAGCAGTGGGGGATTCCAGACTGTAATTAGGACTCAGCCCCAGCATTTT.

The chain uses TRBV6-1 and TRBJ2-5; TRBD2 might be the D (5 bases). Germline CDR1 MNHNS, CDR2 SASEGT. The length of the CDR3 is 15 residues. V gave up 1 base and J gave up 3 bases, with 12 bases separating them. The CDR3 loop is CASSEVRTGKETQYF. The DNA for the CDR3 is TGTGCCAGCAGTGAAGTCCGGACGGGGAAAGAGACCCAGTACTTC.

This rearrangement joins TRBV11-1 to TRBJ1-2, with 7 bases fitting TRBD1. Germline V gene lookup returns CDR1 SGHAT and CDR2 FQDESV (reference sequence). This CDR3 spans 15 amino acids. V shed 0 bases, J shed 4 bases, and the junction held 5 bases outside the gene matches. DNA of the CDR3: TGTGCCAGCAGCTTAGCATCCGGGACAGCCTATGGCTACACCTTC. Translation gives CASSLASGTAYGYTF.

This clonotype was seen only once. This rearrangement joins TRBV20-1 to TRBJ2-4; TRBD2 might be the D (5 bases). The germline CDR1 and CDR2 sequences are DFQATT and SNEGSKA (reference sequence). V lost 5 bases, J lost 11 bases, and 28 bases lay in between. This CDR3 contains 16 residues. CDR3 in amino acids: CSAAPGQRFLGRLQYF. CDR3 coding DNA: TGCAGTGCTGCCCCAGGTCAACGCTTCCTTGGGAGACTTCAGTACTTC.

The chain joins TRBV4-2 to TRBJ2-7; TRBD2 might be the D (6 bases). The ends were cut back, 0 bases at V and 7 bases at J, with 13 bases in the middle. Germline V gene sequence: CDR1 LGHNA, CDR2 YNFKEQ. The CDR3 length is 14 residues. The CDR3 DNA reads TGTGCCAGCAGCCAAGAGGAGGGAGAGTGGGAGCAGTACTTC. Its translation is CASSQEEGEWEQYF.

This clonotype occurred a few times. This sequence joins TRBV28 and TRBJ2-1, with no clear D. This CDR3 contains 12 residues. Germline CDR1 reads MDHEN; CDR2 reads SYDVKM. Deletions cut 5 bases from V and 7 bases from J, with 9 bases between. The chain's CDR3 is CASSPIQNEQFF. DNA for the CDR3: TGTGCCAGCAGTCCGATCCAAAATGAGCAGTTCTTC.

This clonotype has at least ten counts. J is TRBJ2-5 and V is TRBV27; unclear D gene. V was pared by 6 bases and J by 7 bases, with 9 bases between. Germline loops: CDR1 MNHEY, CDR2 SMNVEV (reference sequence). The CDR3 runs to 11 residues. CDR3 amino acids: CASSFLGTQYF. In DNA, the CDR3 is TGTGCCAGCAGCTTCTTGGGGACCCAGTACTTC.

V usage is TRBV20-1 and J usage is TRBJ1-6, with a weak D call TRBD1 (5 bases). Germline V gene data show CDR1 as DFQATT and CDR2 as SNEGSKA (reference sequence). This CDR3 has 15 residues. V was pared by 6 bases and J by 7 bases, with 19 bases between. The CDR3 nucleotides are TGCAGTGCCTTAGTAGGGACCCCCGAGAATTCACCCCTCCACTTT. Translation: CSALVGTPENSPLHF.

The J gene is TRBJ2-5, the V gene TRBV7-2; 7 bases line up with TRBD2. Germline values: CDR1 SGHTA, CDR2 FQGNSA. Unmatched junction bases numbered 6, after V lost 1 base and J lost 1 base. The CDR3 runs to 16 residues. The CDR3 reads CASSLGWGGGQETQYF. CDR3 in DNA: TGTGCCAGCAGCTTAGGGTGGGGGGGAGGCCAAGAGACCCAGTACTTC.

This sequence joins TRBV7-9 and TRBJ2-7; no reliable D call. Per germline, CDR1 SEHNR and CDR2 FQNEAQ (reference sequence). CDR3 size: 14 residues. V shed 0 bases and J shed 2 bases, with 8 bases lying between them. The CDR3 protein is CASSLAGKPYEQYF. CDR3 DNA: TGTGCCAGCAGCTTAGCCGGAAAACCCTACGAGCAGTACTTC.

This clonotype was detected a few times. The CDR3 coding sequence is TGTGCCAGCAGTTACTCTCCGGCCGGGGATCTTAGAGGTGGCTACACCTTC. Translated: CASSYSPAGDLRGGYTF. The chain has TRBV6-6 and TRBJ1-2; D is unresolved. Trimming pared 0 bases from V and 7 bases from J, leaving 21 bases between. Per germline, CDR1 MNHNY and CDR2 SVGAGI (reference sequence). The CDR3 length is 17 residues.

V is TRBV7-2 and J is TRBJ2-7, with D uncertain. Near its end, the DNA agrees better with TRBJ2-5, so the J call may be wrong. CDR1 and CDR2 (germline): SGHTA, FQGNSA. CDR3 size: 12 residues. DNA for the CDR3: TGTGCCAGCAGCGCCCCCCGGCAGACCCAGTACTTC. It specifies CASSAPRQTQYF.

The rearrangement joins TRBV9 to TRBJ2-5; 10 positions agree with TRBD2. V was pared by 4 bases and J by 5 bases, with 8 bases of the junction left unmatched. The CDR3 covers 15 residues. The germline V gene has CDR1 SGDLS and CDR2 YYNGEE. CDR3 in DNA: TGTGCCAGCAGCTTCAGCGGGGGGGGAAGGGAGACCCAGTACTTC. Protein: CASSFSGGGRETQYF.

The rearrangement uses TRBV6-2 or TRBV6-3 and TRBJ1-4; D is unresolved. Trimming took off 6 bases at V and 0 bases at J, with 8 bases between the two ends. Germline V gene data show CDR1 as MNHEY and CDR2 as SVGEGT. The CDR3 is 14 residues long. The CDR3 DNA sequence: TGTGCCAGCAGCAAGACACCAACTAATGAAAAACTGTTTTTT. It codes for CASSKTPTNEKLFF.

The chain uses TRBV15 and TRBJ2-6; D is possibly TRBD1 (5 bases). CDR1 and CDR2 from the germline V gene are LNHNV and YYDKDF (reference sequence). This CDR3 region has 16 residues. Trimming cost V 3 bases and J 2 bases, with 11 bases left between them. The CDR3 sequence is CATSSSGRAGANVLTF. The DNA for the CDR3 is TGTGCCACCAGCAGCTCGGGCAGGGCTGGGGCCAACGTCCTGACTTTC.

This clonotype was seen only a few times. This chain connects TRBV20-1 to TRBJ2-3; TRBD2 agrees at 13 bases. The germline V gene has CDR1 DFQATT and CDR2 SNEGSKA (reference sequence). The CDR3 contains 17 residues. With V trimmed by 0 bases and J by 2 bases, 5 bases remained unmatched. CDR3 bases: TGCAGTGCTAGAGATCAAGGACTAGCGGGGGACACAGATACGCAGTATTTT. This sequence encodes CSARDQGLAGDTDTQYF.

V is TRBV4-2 and J is TRBJ2-1, with D hard to call. Germline CDR1 and CDR2: LGHNA and YNFKEQ. V dropped 4 bases and J dropped 9 bases, with 16 bases sitting between them. This CDR3 contains 14 residues. As DNA, the CDR3 is TGTGCCAGCAGCCCTGAGGCAGATTTGGGTGAGCAGTTCTTC. It encodes CASSPEADLGEQFF.